The sequence of this T cell receptor (beta chain) was determined in a study of regulatory T cells in long-lasting Graves disease. To note about this clonotype: The antigen is undetermined. A much more abundant neighbour one base away suggests this may be a read error.

Germline assignment: CDR1 MNHEY and CDR2 SVGAGI. The V segment lost 0 bases and the J segment 0 bases; nucleotides outside the gene matches: 4. This CDR3 contains 16 residues. The time point: persistent/refractory GD, antithyroid drugs over 5 years with positive TRAb. RNA extracted from PBMCs served as the sequencing template. Diagnosis followed American Thyroid Association guidelines for Graves' disease. Study conclusions and caveats: Thyroid tissue went unstudied; only peripheral blood was examined. New patients shared 950 to 1,000 public clonotypes, fewer than the 2,500 to 3,500 shared by persistent patients. When disease was persistent, TRBV28, TRBJ1-2 and TRBJ2-5 were the favored segments.

According to the study, TCR beta libraries were built with iRepertoire HTBI primers and CDR3-region Arm-PCR. TCRdb re-called the multiplex PCR reads through MiXCR, storing one row per CDR3 protein. The profile shows 430,000 or so distinct CDR3 sequences, roughly a fifth of them singletons. V is TRBV6-5 and J is TRBJ1-2; 7 nucleotides align to TRBD1. The specimen was peripheral blood mononuclear cells (PBMCs), collected when the disease was refractory, from a patient treated with antithyroid drugs. This clonotype was obtained from a female donor with Graves disease. In DNA form, the CDR3 reads TGTGCCAGCAGTTACTCCCGGACAGGATCTAACTATGGCTACACCTTC. Protein: CASSYSRTGSNYGYTF.